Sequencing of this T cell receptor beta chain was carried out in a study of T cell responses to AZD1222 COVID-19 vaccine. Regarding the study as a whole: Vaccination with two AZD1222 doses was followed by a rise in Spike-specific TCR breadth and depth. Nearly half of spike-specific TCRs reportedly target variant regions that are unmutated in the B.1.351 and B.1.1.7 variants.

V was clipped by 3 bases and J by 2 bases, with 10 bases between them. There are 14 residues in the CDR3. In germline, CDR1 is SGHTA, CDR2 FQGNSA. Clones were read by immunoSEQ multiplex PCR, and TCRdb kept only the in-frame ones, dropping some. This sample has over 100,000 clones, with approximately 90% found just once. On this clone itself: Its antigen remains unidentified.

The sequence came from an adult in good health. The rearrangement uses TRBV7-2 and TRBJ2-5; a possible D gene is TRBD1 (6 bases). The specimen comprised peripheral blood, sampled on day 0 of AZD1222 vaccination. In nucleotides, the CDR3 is TGTGCCAGCAGCTTTACAGGGATACAAGAGACCCAGTACTTC. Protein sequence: CASSFTGIQETQYF.